The 5 T cell receptor beta chains reported below all come from one sample, sequenced in a study of blood T cell repertoires in COVID-19. Libraries were prepared by immunoSEQ multiplex PCR; TCRdb keeps only in-frame clonotypes and omits some of them. The sample includes about 260,000 clones, over 75% of them seen just once. The sequencing sample was made of PBMCs or T cells enriched from blood (not recorded which). The receptors were gathered from a woman younger than 30 who had recovered from COVID-19.

DNA for the CDR3: TGTGCCAGCAGTTTACGGGGCGGGGAGCTGTTTTTT. It yields the protein CASSLRGGELFF. The V gene is TRBV12-3 or TRBV12-4, the J gene TRBJ2-2; D may be TRBD2 (5 bases). CDR3 size: 12 residues. V was pared by 2 bases and J by 7 bases, with 5 bases between.

The chain carries TRBV20-1 and TRBJ2-5, with unresolved D. With 5 bases removed from V and 7 bases from J, the gap between germline ends came to 11 bases. CDR1 is DFQATT and CDR2 is SNEGSKA in the germline V gene (reference sequence). CDR3 size: 11 residues. CDR3 nucleotide sequence: TGCAGTGCTGTGGATCGGGTGACCCAGTACTTC. Its translation: CSAVDRVTQYF.

The rearrangement uses TRBV10-3 and TRBJ2-2; TRBD1 matches 7 bases. The CDR3 totals 13 residues. The V and J ends lost 6 bases and 5 bases, in that order; junction bases with no gene match: 3. The germline gives CDR1 ENHRY, CDR2 SYGVKD. CDR3 loop: CAIRDRDTGELFF. CDR3 coding DNA: TGTGCCATCAGAGACAGGGATACCGGGGAGCTGTTTTTT.

CDR3 in DNA: TGTGCCAGCAGCAAACAGGCCCCTAACTATGGCTACACCTTC. Its translation: CASSKQAPNYGYTF. The chain carries TRBV3-1 (or the pseudogene TRBV3-2) and TRBJ1-2, with D perhaps matching TRBD1 (5 bases). CDR1 LGHDT and CDR2 YNNKEL come from the germline V gene (reference sequence). Between the trimmed V and J ends, which lost 5 bases and 0 bases, there was a span of 10 bases. CDR3 length: 14 amino acids.

This rearrangement joins TRBV5-8 to TRBJ1-4; no clear D. The CDR3 extends over 14 amino acids. The V and J ends lost 3 bases and 0 bases respectively, with 6 bases between them. Germline V gives CDR1 SGHTS, CDR2 YDEGEE. The CDR3, as DNA: TGTGCCAGCAGCTACAGCTCAACTAATGAAAAACTGTTTTTT. The encoded protein is CASSYSSTNEKLFF.